The sequence of this TCR beta chain was determined in a study of blood T cells in healthy people across ages (dated by TCRdb to the mid-2010s). In the study overall: Template switching captured roughly one uniquely barcoded TCR beta cDNA molecule per two T cells in model experiments. To track age-related changes in TCR beta repertoire diversity, the study relied on deep sequencing normalized with unique cDNA molecular identifiers. The donors were divided into four age groups: young (average around 16 years), middle-aged (approximately 39), aged (approximately 62) and long-lived (roughly 82). The study analyzed two additional independent replicas of 1 million unique cDNA reads from the same blood draw for two donors, one aged 18 to 30 and one aged 80 or older. Donors of different ages were randomly distributed across sequencing lanes to avoid experimental bias. Here is what the overall study found, with its caveats: Compared with the aged group, the long-lived group had more naive CD4+ T cells, fewer expanded clones and increased TCR diversity, suggesting age selection. The CMV infection status of donors was not known, potentially confounding age-related changes in expanded clonotypes. Since profiling was done on bulk unsorted PBMCs, naive and antigen-experienced compartments could not be conclusively compared. Estimates of total diversity based on one million sequenced T cells were considered lower bounds and underestimates. Observed TCR beta diversity per million T cells fell roughly linearly with age, and a significant reduction was already apparent by age roughly 40. There was a strong correlation between observed TCR beta diversity and the percentage of naive T cells measured by flow cytometry.

Libraries were made using 5' RACE. The reads were generated on an Illumina HiSeq 2500. A second roughly 6 to 12 cycle PCR used a sample-barcoded 5' primer and a J-beta primer mix. Each TCR beta cDNA molecule received a unique molecular identifier from a template-switch 5' adaptor carrying 12 random nucleotides. At least 2.5 million CDR3-containing paired-end reads were obtained from each sample. The Mint cDNA synthesis kit, primed by a TRBC-specific oligonucleotide, was used to synthesize first-strand cDNA from all RNA. All cDNA was treated with uracil-DNA glycosylase and then went through a first 18-cycle PCR with the universal primers M1SS and BC2_uni_R. In the source study's methods: Each sample was normalized by randomly selecting 1 million high-quality reads, each carrying a distinct molecular identifier. Reads sharing molecular identifiers were discarded rather than binned into consensus sequences. CDR3 identification, clonotype clustering and error correction used MiTCR with a Q25 quality threshold and the strictest error-elimination algorithm. A nonparametric unseen species model with Euler transformation was used to estimate a lower bound on total TCR beta diversity. Using fastp trimming at Q25 and MiXCR clonotype assembly, TCRdb reanalyzed the public sequencing data and kept in-frame beta chains. Under each unique CDR3 protein, matching rows form one entry showing the most common genes and DNA. It is TCRdb's table, rather than the study itself, that gives the V and J calls and clone size. Recorded for this sample are hundreds of thousands of distinct CDR3 sequences; approximately 30% of them occurred a single time. The ten top clones hold around 16% of the sample.

The roughly 37 donors, aged about 6 to 95 years, were systemically healthy Caucasian individuals from Russia. Each donor gave about 10 milliliters of peripheral blood, drawn into EDTA-treated Vacutainer tubes. Ficoll-Paque density-gradient centrifugation was used to isolate PBMCs, with at least 7 million per sample. Trizol reagent was used to extract total RNA from the PBMCs, yielding at least 6 micrograms per sample. Naive CD45RAhigh/CD27high T cell percentages were measured by flow cytometry on a PBMC aliquot from every donor. As for this clonotype: Its target antigen remains unknown. Within one base of it there is no much larger clone, and no base qualities were kept.

This sequence was found in a woman older than 75 in good health. Sequences were obtained from blood.

The CDR3 protein sequence reads: CASTLTSGGTDTQYF. The nucleotide sequence reads TGTGCCAGCACCCTGACTAGCGGGGGGACAGATACGCAGTATTTT. This chain is built from TRBV2 and TRBJ2-3, with 13 central nucleotides matching TRBD2. CDR1 and CDR2 (SNHLY, FYNNEI) derive from the germline V gene. The V end gives up 7 bases and the J end 3 bases, leaving 4 bases in the junction not matched to a gene. The CDR3 goes from the cysteine to the phenylalanine over 15 residues. Here the CDR3 DNA is all that survives: 45 bases in frame from base 1.